The rows below give T cell receptor beta chains drawn from one sample of a study of blood T cell repertoires in COVID-19. Method: immunoSEQ multiplex PCR; TCRdb's copy keeps in-frame clones and lacks some. The sample has approximately 200,000 clones, about 86% seen once. The specimen was peripheral blood. The receptors shown here come from a woman aged 25 to 39 with active or convalescent COVID-19. The CDR3 runs from the conserved cysteine through the conserved F or W. Fields, in order: V gene, J gene, D gene, CDR3 length, CDR3 DNA, CDR3 protein. The D gene is left open where the match is weak.

V gene: TRBV30; J gene: TRBJ2-7; D gene: TRBD1; CDR3 length: 14; CDR3 DNA: TGTGCCTGGTCCACCGGGACAGGCACGTACGAGCAGTACTTC; CDR3 protein: CAWSTGTGTYEQYF
V gene: TRBV4-2; J gene: TRBJ2-7; D gene: TRBD2; CDR3 length: 15; CDR3 DNA: TGTGCCAGCAGCCAAGGGGGGACTAGCGGCTACGAGCAGTACTTC; CDR3 protein: CASSQGGTSGYEQYF
V gene: TRBV5-4; J gene: TRBJ2-1; D gene: .; CDR3 length: 15; CDR3 DNA: TGTGCCAGCAGCTTGGCCCAAATCTCCTACAATGAGCAGTTCTTC; CDR3 protein: CASSLAQISYNEQFF
V gene: TRBV19; J gene: TRBJ2-1; D gene: TRBD1; CDR3 length: 16; CDR3 DNA: TGTGCCAGTAGTAAGAGAACCGGGACAGGGGGTAATGAGCAGTTCTTC; CDR3 protein: CASSKRTGTGGNEQFF
V gene: TRBV9; J gene: TRBJ2-2; D gene: TRBD1; CDR3 length: 16; CDR3 DNA: TGTGCCAGCAGCACCCGACAGGGGATAAACACCGGGGAGCTGTTTTTT; CDR3 protein: CASSTRQGINTGELFF
V gene: TRBV10-2; J gene: TRBJ2-7; D gene: .; CDR3 length: 14; CDR3 DNA: TGCGCCAGCAGTGAAGATCCCAGGAACTACGAGCAGTACTTC; CDR3 protein: CASSEDPRNYEQYF
V gene: TRBV2; J gene: TRBJ1-2; D gene: TRBD1; CDR3 length: 13; CDR3 DNA: TGTGCCAGCAGCCGGACAGGGGACTATGGCTACACCTTC; CDR3 protein: CASSRTGDYGYTF
V gene: TRBV6-1; J gene: TRBJ1-2; D gene: TRBD1; CDR3 length: 14; CDR3 DNA: TGTGCCAGCAGTGAAACGGAGGCAGGGGGTGGCTACACCTTC; CDR3 protein: CASSETEAGGGYTF
V gene: TRBV11-2; J gene: TRBJ2-1; D gene: .; CDR3 length: 14; CDR3 DNA: TGTGCCAGCAGCTTGGCGGGTCCGGTTAATGAGCAGTTCTTC; CDR3 protein: CASSLAGPVNEQFF
V gene: TRBV30; J gene: TRBJ2-6; D gene: .; CDR3 length: 17; CDR3 DNA: TGTGCCTGGATCCGAGACAGATCCCGTTCTGGGGCCAACGTCCTGACTTTC; CDR3 protein: CAWIRDRSRSGANVLTF
V gene: TRBV6-1; J gene: TRBJ1-2; D gene: TRBD1; CDR3 length: 16; CDR3 DNA: TGTGCCAGCAGTGTAGGGCAGGGGGCCTCTAACTATGGCTACACCTTC; CDR3 protein: CASSVGQGASNYGYTF
V gene: TRBV4-1; J gene: TRBJ2-2; D gene: TRBD1; CDR3 length: 14; CDR3 DNA: TGCGCCAGCAGCCAAGGACAGGGGATTGGGGAGCTGTTTTTT; CDR3 protein: CASSQGQGIGELFF
V gene: TRBV27; J gene: TRBJ1-5; D gene: .; CDR3 length: 13; CDR3 DNA: TGTGCCAGCAGTTCTATAGCTAAGCAGCCCCAGCATTTT; CDR3 protein: CASSSIAKQPQHF
V gene: TRBV19; J gene: TRBJ2-7; D gene: TRBD2; CDR3 length: 13; CDR3 DNA: TGTGCCAGTAGGTCTAGCGGGTCCTACGAGCAGTACTTC; CDR3 protein: CASRSSGSYEQYF
V gene: TRBV2; J gene: TRBJ1-4; D gene: .; CDR3 length: 14; CDR3 DNA: TGTGCCAGCAGTGAAACCCTGAGCGGGGTGAAACTGTTTTTT; CDR3 protein: CASSETLSGVKLFF
V gene: TRBV7-8; J gene: TRBJ2-3; D gene: TRBD2; CDR3 length: 16; CDR3 DNA: TGTGCCAGCAGCTCCTCTAGCGGGGGGGCCGCAGATACGCAGTATTTT; CDR3 protein: CASSSSSGGAADTQYF
V gene: TRBV7-9; J gene: TRBJ2-7; D gene: TRBD1; CDR3 length: 14; CDR3 DNA: TGTGCCAGCAGCAGACAGGGGACCACCTACGAGCAGTACTTC; CDR3 protein: CASSRQGTTYEQYF
V gene: TRBV7-8; J gene: TRBJ1-2; D gene: .; CDR3 length: 13; CDR3 DNA: TGTGCCAGCAGCGGAGGGGGGCCCTATGGCTACACCTTC; CDR3 protein: CASSGGGPYGYTF
V gene: TRBV11-2; J gene: TRBJ2-1; D gene: TRBD2; CDR3 length: 16; CDR3 DNA: TGTGCCAGCAGCTCTATAGCGGGAGCAATAGGGGATGAGCAGTTCTTC; CDR3 protein: CASSSIAGAIGDEQFF
V gene: TRBV4-1; J gene: TRBJ1-3; D gene: .; CDR3 length: 14; CDR3 DNA: TGCGCCAGCAGCCAAGCCAGGGGTGGAAACACCATATATTTT; CDR3 protein: CASSQARGGNTIYF
V gene: TRBV2; J gene: TRBJ2-7; D gene: .; CDR3 length: 14; CDR3 DNA: TGTGCCAGCGCCCCCACAGGAAATCCCTACGAGCAGTACTTC; CDR3 protein: CASAPTGNPYEQYF
V gene: TRBV15; J gene: TRBJ2-1; D gene: .; CDR3 length: 18; CDR3 DNA: TGTGCCACCAGCAGAGATTACTCCGGAGATAGCTCCTACAATGAGCAGTTCTTC; CDR3 protein: CATSRDYSGDSSYNEQFF
V gene: TRBV6-5; J gene: TRBJ1-4; D gene: .; CDR3 length: 14; CDR3 DNA: TGTGCCAGCACCACGGGGGCAACTAATGAAAAACTGTTTTTT; CDR3 protein: CASTTGATNEKLFF
V gene: TRBV14; J gene: TRBJ2-7; D gene: .; CDR3 length: 17; CDR3 DNA: TGTGCCAGCAGCCAAGATCCGAGCAGGGGCTCCCGGTACGAGCAGTACTTC; CDR3 protein: CASSQDPSRGSRYEQYF
V gene: TRBV19; J gene: TRBJ1-2; D gene: .; CDR3 length: 14; CDR3 DNA: TGTGCCAGTAGTATCCCGTCGTTGGAGGATGGCTACACCTTC; CDR3 protein: CASSIPSLEDGYTF
V gene: TRBV2; J gene: TRBJ1-4; D gene: .; CDR3 length: 12; CDR3 DNA: TGTGCCAGCAGTGAATGGGGGGACGGGCTGTTTTTT; CDR3 protein: CASSEWGDGLFF
V gene: TRBV11-2; J gene: TRBJ2-1; D gene: .; CDR3 length: 15; CDR3 DNA: TGTGCCAGCAGCCGCAGCGGAACCTCCTACAATGAGCAGTTCTTC; CDR3 protein: CASSRSGTSYNEQFF
V gene: TRBV28; J gene: TRBJ1-1; D gene: TRBD1; CDR3 length: 15; CDR3 DNA: TGTGCCAGCAGACTAATGGGACAGACAAACACTGAAGCTTTCTTT; CDR3 protein: CASRLMGQTNTEAFF